A single sample gave rise to the 19 T cell receptor beta chains below, sequenced in a study of T-cell reconstitution after alpha-beta-depleted transplantation in children. It was with unique molecular identifiers that the TCRbeta library was prepared. TCRdb re-derived calls from the PCR reads in MiXCR, one entry per CDR3 protein. In the table there are 450,000 to 600,000 distinct CDR3 sequences, over 10% of which are singletons. This specimen was PBMCs, mostly from graft donor cells, taken 360 days after TCRalphabeta/CD19-depleted stem cell transplant. All receptors derive from a male patient aged 5 to 17 who had a stem cell transplant for acute myeloid leukemia, so the T cells may come from the graft donor.

This clonotype was seen many times. The rearrangement joins TRBV10-3 to TRBJ2-5; D is ambiguous. V lost 10 bases and J lost 5, with 11 bases in between. The CDR3 consists of 11 residues. Germline V gene lookup returns CDR1 ENHRY and CDR2 SYGVKD. CDR3 residues: CATQKLETQYF. CDR3 sequence (DNA): TGTGCCACCCAGAAACTTGAGACCCAGTACTTC.

At least ten counts were recorded for this clonotype. The chain uses TRBV12-3 or TRBV12-4 and TRBJ2-7, with 8 bases fitting TRBD2. Losses at the gene ends were 6 bases for V and 2 bases for J; bases not matched to a gene: 3. The CDR3 runs to 13 residues. The CDR3 region is CASSRGGTYEQYF. The CDR3 DNA reads as TGTGCCAGCAGCCGGGGGGGCACCTACGAGCAGTACTTC.

This clonotype has a handful of counts. The V call is TRBV6-2 or TRBV6-3, the J call TRBJ2-5; D call uncertain. The V end was cut by 4 bases, the J end by 0 bases, with 3 bases between. The V gene's germline CDR1 is MNHEY and CDR2 SVGEGT. The CDR3 runs to 12 residues. As DNA, the CDR3 is TGTGCCAGCAGTTGGAACCAAGAGACCCAGTACTTC. Protein: CASSWNQETQYF.

This clonotype was recorded many times. The chain carries TRBV11-1 and TRBJ2-7; D is possibly TRBD2 (5 bases). The germline V gene has CDR1 SGHAT and CDR2 FQDESV (reference sequence). The CDR3 is 13 amino acids. The V gene lost 5 bases and the J gene lost 2 bases, with 10 bases spanning the gap. The CDR3 region is CASSNTRTYEQYF. The DNA of the CDR3 is TGTGCCAGCAGCAACACTAGAACCTACGAGCAGTACTTC.

This clonotype has at least ten counts. CDR3 region: CASSPTDLAGFAYEQYF. DNA of the CDR3: TGTGCCAGCAGTCCCACAGACTTAGCGGGATTCGCCTACGAGCAGTACTTC. The chain uses TRBV27 and TRBJ2-7, with 8 bases matching TRBD2. CDR1 and CDR2 from the germline V gene are MNHEY and SMNVEV (reference sequence). Trimming took 5 bases from V and 2 from J; bases not matched to a gene: 14. The CDR3 contains 17 residues.

This clonotype showed up just a few times. V is TRBV20-1 and J is TRBJ2-1, with a possible D match to TRBD2 (5 bases). The germline V and J ends were trimmed by 0 bases and 6 bases, with 15 bases remaining between them. Germline assignment: CDR1 DFQATT and CDR2 SNEGSKA (reference sequence). The CDR3 length is 15 residues. As DNA, the CDR3 is TGCAGTGCTAGAGATCACAGAGGGATAGTCAATGAGCAGTTCTTC. Its protein is CSARDHRGIVNEQFF.

V usage is TRBV12-3 or TRBV12-4 and J usage is TRBJ2-7, with D perhaps matching TRBD2 (5 bases). Trimming shortened V by 3 bases and J by 3 bases, and 12 bases separated the two germline ends. This CDR3 contains 14 residues. CDR3 amino acids: CASSLSPRDYEQYF. In nucleotides, the CDR3 is TGTGCCAGCAGTTTGTCCCCGAGGGACTACGAGCAGTACTTC.

The chain employs TRBV11-2 and TRBJ2-7; no clear D gene. V was pared by 0 bases and J by 0 bases, with 12 bases between. CDR3 size: 16 residues. The germline CDR1 and CDR2 sequences are SGHAT and FQNNGV. CDR3 amino acids: CASSLDFTDRSYEQYF. DNA of the CDR3: TGTGCCAGCAGCTTAGATTTTACAGATCGCTCCTACGAGCAGTACTTC.

This clonotype was counted many times. This chain joins TRBV29-1 and TRBJ2-7; TRBD2 aligns across 10 bases. Germline lookup yields CDR1 SQVTM and CDR2 ANQGSEA. The ends lost 5 bases at V and 0 bases at J; junction bases unmatched: 7. The CDR3 runs to 15 residues. CDR3 coding DNA: TGCAGCGTTAGGGTTAGCGGGAGGAGCTCCTACGAGCAGTACTTC. Its protein product is CSVRVSGRSSYEQYF.

Regarding this clonotype: A much larger clone is a single base away; this may be a read error. The chain has TRBV28 and TRBJ2-1; D uncertain. Germline loops: CDR1 MDHEN, CDR2 SYDVKM. V was shortened by 3 bases and J by 9 bases, with 15 bases between the two germline ends. This CDR3 spans 14 amino acids. The CDR3 region is CASSFHQQAREQFF. In DNA, the CDR3 is TGTGCCAGCAGTTTTCACCAACAAGCTCGTGAGCAGTTCTTC.

The chain combines TRBV10-3 with TRBJ2-1; TRBD2 matches at 11 bases. CDR1 is ENHRY, CDR2 SYGVKD, per germline. The CDR3 sequence is 18 residues long. V trimming: 8 bases; J trimming: 5 bases; junction bases outside the gene matches: 17. The CDR3 sequence is CAISFTSGRFPRNNEQFF. CDR3 coding DNA: TGTGCCATCTCCTTTACTAGCGGGAGATTTCCGAGAAACAATGAGCAGTTCTTC.

The rearrangement links TRBV5-1 to TRBJ2-4; D is undetermined. Trimming left V 5 bases short and J 1 base short, with 7 bases between. The CDR3 sequence is 13 residues long. Per the germline V gene, CDR1 is SGHRS and CDR2 is YFSETQ. CDR3 DNA: TGCGCCAGCAGACCGGAGGCCAAAAACATTCAGTACTTC. The encoded protein is CASRPEAKNIQYF.

This clonotype was picked up a small number of times. The chain combines TRBV5-1 with TRBJ1-4, with TRBD1 identical over 8 bases. Germline V lookup: CDR1 SGHRS, CDR2 YFSETQ. J gave up 4 bases and V 0 bases, and 8 bases lay outside the gene matches. This CDR3 comprises 17 residues. The CDR3 spells CASSLGQGPPSNEKLFF. The CDR3 DNA reads as TGCGCCAGCAGCTTGGGACAGGGGCCCCCCAGTAATGAAAAACTGTTTTTT.

A few counts support this clonotype. The genes are TRBV29-1 and TRBJ2-7, with a weak D call TRBD1 (6 bases). CDR3 length equals 13 residues. Germline lookup yields CDR1 SQVTM and CDR2 ANQGSEA. The V and J ends lost 4 bases and 0 bases respectively, with 10 bases between them. CDR3 bases: TGCAGCGTTGTTACAGGGCCCTCCTACGAGCAGTACTTC. Translating gives CSVVTGPSYEQYF.

This clonotype was seen more than once but under ten times. The chain employs TRBV7-6 and TRBJ1-5; TRBD1 agrees at 7 bases. This CDR3 is 18 amino acids long. The V segment lost 5 bases and the J segment 3 bases; nucleotides outside the gene matches: 16. CDR1 SGHVS and CDR2 FNYEAQ come from the germline V gene. CDR3 amino acids: CASSGPLSGQDPNQPQHF. The CDR3 DNA follows: TGTGCCAGCAGCGGACCCCTGAGTGGACAGGACCCCAATCAGCCCCAGCATTTT.

The V and J genes are TRBV27 and TRBJ2-7, with 10 bases identical to TRBD2. Germline V gene sequence: CDR1 MNHEY, CDR2 SMNVEV (reference sequence). Unmatched junction bases numbered 5, after V lost 6 bases and J lost 3 bases. The CDR3 is 14 amino acids. Written as DNA, the CDR3 is TGTGCCAGCAGCCGTTGGACTAGCGGCTACGAGCAGTACTTC. Translated: CASSRWTSGYEQYF.

This chain links TRBV2 with TRBJ2-5; the D is unclear. Germline values: CDR1 SNHLY, CDR2 FYNNEI. The ends were cut back, 3 bases at V and 13 bases at J, with 12 bases in the middle. This CDR3 has 11 residues. CDR3 in DNA: TGTGCCAGCAGTGACGACCTCCGACGGTACTTC. The encoded protein is CASSDDLRRYF.

This sequence joins TRBV3-1 and TRBJ2-2; D possibly corresponds to TRBD2 (5 bases). V gave up 4 bases and J gave up 3 bases, with 9 bases separating them. Germline values: CDR1 LGHDT, CDR2 YNNKEL (reference sequence). The CDR3 covers 14 residues. In DNA form, the CDR3 reads TGTGCCAGCAGCCGAGGGCCGGACACCGGGGAGCTGTTTTTT. Amino acids: CASSRGPDTGELFF. Combining the CDR3 with reference TRBV3-1 and TRBJ2-2 gives the whole variable domain DTAVSQTPKYLVTQMGNDKSIKCEQNLGHDTMYWYKQDSKKFLKIMFSYNNKELIINETVPNRFSPKSPDKAHLNLHINSLELGDSAVYFCASSRGPDTGELFFGEGSRLTVL.

Many counts were recorded for this clonotype. The chain combines TRBV29-1 with TRBJ2-1, with 10 bases that match TRBD1. Germline V lookup: CDR1 SQVTM, CDR2 ANQGSEA. With 4 bases clipped from V and 4 bases from J, the junction kept 7 bases outside the gene matches. CDR3 length equals 15 residues. In nucleotides, the CDR3 is TGCAGCGTTGTTGGCTCGGGACAGGGGTACAATGAGCAGTTCTTC. Translating gives CSVVGSGQGYNEQFF.